These T cell receptor beta chains were read from a single sample in a study of blood T cells in healthy people across ages. Each CDR3 protein is one row after TCRdb ran MiXCR on the 5' RACE reads. There are hundreds of thousands of distinct CDR3 sequences in the sample; about 61% occur only once, and roughly 24% lies in the top ten. Sequenced material: blood. The origin of the receptors is a man aged 40-50 years in good health. Each CDR3 is given with its conserved first and last residue. D genes are given only for firm matches. Clone size is shown for a subset of rows, as once, few, many or a class of expanded clone.

j_call: TRBJ1-5; v_call: TRBV27; clone_size: -; d_call: -; cdr3_nt: TGTGCCAGCAGTGACATAGATCAGCCCCAGCATTTT; cdr3_aa: CASSDIDQPQHF
j_call: TRBJ2-4; v_call: TRBV7-9; clone_size: few; d_call: TRBD2; cdr3_nt: TGTGCCAGCACCCTAGGGGCGTCGCGGGAGCAGTACTTC; cdr3_aa: CASTLGASREQYF
j_call: TRBJ2-5; v_call: TRBV29-1; clone_size: few; d_call: TRBD2; cdr3_nt: TGCAGCCAAACTAGCGGGCAGACCCAGTACTTC; cdr3_aa: CSQTSGQTQYF
j_call: TRBJ2-7; v_call: TRBV4-3; clone_size: once; d_call: TRBD2; cdr3_nt: TGCGCCAGCAGCCAAGATTGGGGAGGGTCTGTGACCTACGAGCAGTACTTC; cdr3_aa: CASSQDWGGSVTYEQYF
j_call: TRBJ1-1; v_call: TRBV3-1; clone_size: -; d_call: -; cdr3_nt: TGTGCCAGCAGAACCCTAGGGAACACTGAAGCTTTCTTT; cdr3_aa: CASRTLGNTEAFF
j_call: TRBJ1-2; v_call: TRBV20-1; clone_size: -; d_call: -; cdr3_nt: TGCAGTGGAATGGGGCAGCAAGATAACTATGGCTACACCTTC; cdr3_aa: CSGMGQQDNYGYTF
j_call: TRBJ2-3; v_call: TRBV4-1; clone_size: -; d_call: TRBD2; cdr3_nt: TGCGCCAGCAGCCAAGTCGCGGAAAGGGTTGGGCGGGAGGGCGGCACAGATACGCAGTATTTT; cdr3_aa: CASSQVAERVGREGGTDTQYF
j_call: TRBJ2-5; v_call: TRBV3-1; clone_size: -; d_call: -; cdr3_nt: TGTGCCAGCAGCCAAGATAAGCACCCCCCGCCCTATGAGCAGTACTTC; cdr3_aa: CASSQDKHPPPYEQYF
j_call: TRBJ1-2; v_call: TRBV24-1; clone_size: -; d_call: -; cdr3_nt: TGTGCCACCAGTGATGCACAGGGAAACTATGGCTACACCTTC; cdr3_aa: CATSDAQGNYGYTF
j_call: TRBJ2-3; v_call: TRBV9; clone_size: -; d_call: TRBD1; cdr3_nt: TGTGCCAGCAGCGTTCGGGGACAGGGGGGATATCCAGATACGCAGTATTTT; cdr3_aa: CASSVRGQGGYPDTQYF
j_call: TRBJ2-1; v_call: TRBV7-2; clone_size: -; d_call: -; cdr3_nt: TGTGCCAGCAGCACCACTAGAGGTTTGTGGAATGAGCAGTTCTTC; cdr3_aa: CASSTTRGLWNEQFF
j_call: TRBJ2-1; v_call: TRBV6-6; clone_size: few; d_call: TRBD1; cdr3_nt: TGTGCCAGCAGTCCGGACAGGGTCTTTAATGAGCAGTTCTTC; cdr3_aa: CASSPDRVFNEQFF
j_call: TRBJ2-1; v_call: TRBV20-1; clone_size: -; d_call: -; cdr3_nt: TGCAGTGCCCTACTAGCATCCTTGAATGAGCAGTTCTTC; cdr3_aa: CSALLASLNEQFF
j_call: TRBJ1-1; v_call: TRBV12-3/TRBV12-4; clone_size: few; d_call: -; cdr3_nt: TGTGCCAGCAGTTTAGGGCTGGAGAACACTGAAGCTTTCTTT; cdr3_aa: CASSLGLENTEAFF
j_call: TRBJ2-7; v_call: TRBV2; clone_size: -; d_call: -; cdr3_nt: TGTGCCAGCAGTGATGTTGGGTGGGAAGAGGACAATGAGCAGTACTTC; cdr3_aa: CASSDVGWEEDNEQYF
j_call: TRBJ2-1; v_call: TRBV4-1; clone_size: few; d_call: -; cdr3_nt: TGCGCCAGCAGCCAAGATGTCCCGTACAATGAGCAATTCTTC; cdr3_aa: CASSQDVPYNEQFF
j_call: TRBJ1-2; v_call: TRBV11-3; clone_size: -; d_call: TRBD1; cdr3_nt: TGTGCCAGCAGCTCGCGGGGCCGAAGGGGACAGTCTAACTATGGCTACACCTTC; cdr3_aa: CASSSRGRRGQSNYGYTF
j_call: TRBJ2-7; v_call: TRBV5-4; clone_size: -; d_call: TRBD2; cdr3_nt: TGTGCCAGCAGCCTTAGAGGGCGGGAGCGTGTCGAGCAGTACTTC; cdr3_aa: CASSLRGRERVEQYF
j_call: TRBJ2-3; v_call: TRBV7-2; clone_size: -; d_call: TRBD2; cdr3_nt: TGTGCCAGCACGTTCGAGGTAGCGGGTAAATCCACAGATACGCAGTATTTT; cdr3_aa: CASTFEVAGKSTDTQYF
j_call: TRBJ2-4; v_call: TRBV3-1; clone_size: -; d_call: TRBD2; cdr3_nt: TGTGCCAGCAGCCAAGATTGGGGTAGCGGGTTTCAGTACTTC; cdr3_aa: CASSQDWGSGFQYF
j_call: TRBJ2-3; v_call: TRBV29-1; clone_size: -; d_call: TRBD1; cdr3_nt: TGCAGCGCTGGGACAGGGGGCACAGATACGCAGTATTTT; cdr3_aa: CSAGTGGTDTQYF
j_call: TRBJ2-5; v_call: TRBV11-2; clone_size: many; d_call: -; cdr3_nt: TGTGCCAGCAGCTTAGTTTCCGAAGAGACCCAGTACTTC; cdr3_aa: CASSLVSEETQYF
j_call: TRBJ2-3; v_call: TRBV7-2; clone_size: few; d_call: -; cdr3_nt: TGTGCCTCCTGCCGGGCTATAAGCACAGATACGCAGTATTTT; cdr3_aa: CASCRAISTDTQYF
j_call: TRBJ2-1; v_call: TRBV7-9; clone_size: -; d_call: TRBD2; cdr3_nt: TGTGCCAGCAGCTTTGCGGGGGGGCTCGGCAATGAGCAGTTCTTC; cdr3_aa: CASSFAGGLGNEQFF
j_call: TRBJ2-7; v_call: TRBV7-3; clone_size: -; d_call: -; cdr3_nt: TGTGCCAGCAGCTTAATGCCAGCCAAGGGCTCCGAGCAGTACTTC; cdr3_aa: CASSLMPAKGSEQYF
j_call: TRBJ1-1; v_call: TRBV24-1; clone_size: -; d_call: -; cdr3_nt: TGTGCCACCAGTGACCCGTTCACTGAAGCTTTCTTT; cdr3_aa: CATSDPFTEAFF
j_call: TRBJ2-5; v_call: TRBV7-2; clone_size: -; d_call: TRBD1; cdr3_nt: TGTGCCAGCAGCCGTGGGGGACAGGGAATGCCCCAGTACTTC; cdr3_aa: CASSRGGQGMPQYF
j_call: TRBJ1-2; v_call: TRBV7-8; clone_size: few; d_call: -; cdr3_nt: TGTGCCAGCAGCTTGTATCTGAGGGCCTATGGCTACACCTTC; cdr3_aa: CASSLYLRAYGYTF
j_call: TRBJ2-7; v_call: TRBV20-1; clone_size: few; d_call: -; cdr3_nt: TGCAGTGCTAGTTTCAGGGACGAGCAGTACTTC; cdr3_aa: CSASFRDEQYF
j_call: TRBJ2-5; v_call: TRBV6-5; clone_size: -; d_call: TRBD2; cdr3_nt: TGTGCCAGCAAACTAGCGATAGCGGAGACCCAGTACTTC; cdr3_aa: CASKLAIAETQYF
j_call: TRBJ1-1; v_call: TRBV7-6; clone_size: -; d_call: TRBD1; cdr3_nt: TGTGCCAGCAGCTTAGATCCGGGACAGGAGAACACTGAAGCTTTCTTT; cdr3_aa: CASSLDPGQENTEAFF
j_call: TRBJ1-1; v_call: TRBV20-1; clone_size: -; d_call: -; cdr3_nt: TGCAGTGCCCGCTCCGGGGCAGTGAACACTGAAGCTTTCTTT; cdr3_aa: CSARSGAVNTEAFF
j_call: TRBJ2-6; v_call: TRBV25-1; clone_size: -; d_call: -; cdr3_nt: TGTGCCAGCACACAGGGAATAGCTGGGGCCAACGTCCTGACTTTC; cdr3_aa: CASTQGIAGANVLTF
j_call: TRBJ2-7; v_call: TRBV7-2; clone_size: -; d_call: -; cdr3_nt: TGTGCCAGCAGCCCAGCTGTCGGCGAGCAGTACTTC; cdr3_aa: CASSPAVGEQYF
j_call: TRBJ2-3; v_call: TRBV4-2; clone_size: -; d_call: -; cdr3_nt: TGTGCCAGCAGCCAAGATCGGGCCGGGAGATTTAGTACAGATACGCAGTATTTT; cdr3_aa: CASSQDRAGRFSTDTQYF
j_call: TRBJ1-4; v_call: TRBV12-3/TRBV12-4; clone_size: -; d_call: TRBD1; cdr3_nt: TGTGCCAGCAGTCTTAACGACAGGGGGAAACTGTTTTTT; cdr3_aa: CASSLNDRGKLFF
j_call: TRBJ1-2; v_call: TRBV7-9; clone_size: -; d_call: TRBD1; cdr3_nt: TGTGCCAGCAGTCTCCCTGGACAGGCGAGTAACTATGGCTACACCTTC; cdr3_aa: CASSLPGQASNYGYTF
j_call: TRBJ2-6; v_call: TRBV27; clone_size: once; d_call: -; cdr3_nt: TGTGCCAGTCTATCCCCCGGCGGGGCCAACGTCCTGACTTTC; cdr3_aa: CASLSPGGANVLTF
j_call: TRBJ1-1; v_call: TRBV28; clone_size: -; d_call: -; cdr3_nt: TGTGCCAGCCAATCAAGAATGAACACTGAAGCTTTCTTT; cdr3_aa: CASQSRMNTEAFF
j_call: TRBJ1-2; v_call: TRBV27; clone_size: -; d_call: -; cdr3_nt: TGTGCCAGCAGTTCCCCCGCCCGGGGTGGAGGTGGCTACACCTTC; cdr3_aa: CASSSPARGGGGYTF
j_call: TRBJ2-7; v_call: TRBV27; clone_size: -; d_call: -; cdr3_nt: TGTGCCAGCAGTCCGGACTCTAGGGCCTACGAGCAGTACTTC; cdr3_aa: CASSPDSRAYEQYF
j_call: TRBJ1-1; v_call: TRBV5-1; clone_size: few; d_call: -; cdr3_nt: TGCGCCAGCAGCTTGGCTGGAGCCCACACTGAAGCTTTCTTT; cdr3_aa: CASSLAGAHTEAFF
j_call: TRBJ1-4; v_call: TRBV14; clone_size: -; d_call: -; cdr3_nt: TGTGCCAGCAGTCTAACACAGCTCGGGAATGAAAAACTGTTTTTT; cdr3_aa: CASSLTQLGNEKLFF
j_call: TRBJ1-4; v_call: TRBV3-1; clone_size: -; d_call: -; cdr3_nt: TGTGCCAGCAGCACTCGACAGGACGCCGGAAAACTGTTTTTT; cdr3_aa: CASSTRQDAGKLFF
j_call: TRBJ1-4; v_call: TRBV6-5; clone_size: -; d_call: -; cdr3_nt: TGTGCCAGCAGCAACCCGGCTACGGGGGAAAAACTGTTTTTT; cdr3_aa: CASSNPATGEKLFF
j_call: TRBJ2-7; v_call: TRBV4-3; clone_size: -; d_call: TRBD2; cdr3_nt: TGCGCCGGCAGCCAAGAACGGCTCCCCGGGAGGGCCGCCGAGCAGTACTTC; cdr3_aa: CAGSQERLPGRAAEQYF
j_call: TRBJ2-7; v_call: TRBV20-1; clone_size: -; d_call: -; cdr3_nt: TGCAGTGCTGAAAGGGGGGGAGTTAGCTCCTACGAGCAGTACTTC; cdr3_aa: CSAERGGVSSYEQYF
j_call: TRBJ1-2; v_call: TRBV5-6; clone_size: -; d_call: -; cdr3_nt: TGTGCCAGCAGCGGAACTACTTCAGGGGATGTAAGCTATGGCTACACCTTC; cdr3_aa: CASSGTTSGDVSYGYTF